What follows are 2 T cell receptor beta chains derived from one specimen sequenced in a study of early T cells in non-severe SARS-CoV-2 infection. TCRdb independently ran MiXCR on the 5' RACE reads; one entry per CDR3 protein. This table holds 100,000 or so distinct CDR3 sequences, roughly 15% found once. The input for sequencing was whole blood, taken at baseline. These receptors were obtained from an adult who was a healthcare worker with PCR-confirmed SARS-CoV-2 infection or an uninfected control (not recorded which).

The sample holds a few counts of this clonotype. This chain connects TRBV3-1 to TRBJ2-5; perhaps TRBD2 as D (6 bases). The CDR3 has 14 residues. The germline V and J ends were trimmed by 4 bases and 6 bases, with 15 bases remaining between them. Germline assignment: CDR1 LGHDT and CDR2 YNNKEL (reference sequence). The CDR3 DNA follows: TGTGCCAGCAGCCCCCTGACTAGTCTACAGACCCAGTACTTC. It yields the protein CASSPLTSLQTQYF.

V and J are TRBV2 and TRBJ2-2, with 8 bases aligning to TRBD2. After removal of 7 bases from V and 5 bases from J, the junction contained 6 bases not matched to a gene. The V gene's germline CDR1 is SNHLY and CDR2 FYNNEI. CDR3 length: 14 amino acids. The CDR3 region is CASIGGRRTGELFF. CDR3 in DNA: TGTGCCAGCATTGGCGGGAGGCGGACCGGGGAGCTGTTTTTT.